This T cell receptor (beta chain) is drawn from a study of beta chain features in type 1 diabetes. Trimming took off 0 bases at V and 4 bases at J, with 18 bases between the two ends. Germline CDR1 reads MGHRA; CDR2 reads YSYEKL. CDR3 length: 17 residues. Study-wide results and limits: Type 1 diabetes patients showed a moderate but significant shortening of TCRB CDR3s in all four CD4+ subsets. Fewer insertions but more deletions were seen at VDJ junctions in type 1 diabetes patients.

The isolated RNA, all of it, was reverse transcribed, so expressed TCRB transcripts were what got sequenced. Clones were read by immunoSEQ multiplex PCR, and TCRdb kept only the in-frame ones, dropping some. The data show around 690,000 clones, 9.5% to 15% seen once. A word on this clone: As yet, its antigen is unknown.

This clonotype was obtained from a young man with type 1 diabetes. V is TRBV4-1 and J is TRBJ1-1, with D hard to call. Sequenced: naive CD4+ T cells from blood. The CDR3 DNA is TGCGCCAGCAGCCAAGAAGGCCGGCGGGAGGATGGCACTGAAGCTTTCTTT. Its translation is CASSQEGRREDGTEAFF.